The next 28 T cell receptor beta chains were all read from a single sample in a study of CD8 T cells in ankylosing spondylitis. From the 5' RACE reads, TCRdb called clonotypes with MiXCR, one entry per CDR3 protein. The data hold 200,000 to 300,000 distinct CDR3 sequences, with under 12% observed a single time. The material sequenced was blood, either unsorted or a sorted T cell fraction (not recorded which). These receptors came from a male donor with ankylosing spondylitis or in good health (not recorded which).

This clonotype was picked up many times. The rearrangement links TRBV6-1 to TRBJ1-2, with TRBD1 as a possible D gene (5 bases). The CDR3 length is 15 residues. The V gene's germline CDR1 is MNHNS and CDR2 SASEGT. V lost 4 bases and J 6 bases, leaving 18 bases between the germline ends. The CDR3 reads CASSGRQSGLDGYTF. DNA for the CDR3: TGTGCCAGCAGTGGAAGACAGTCGGGACTGGATGGCTACACCTTC.

This clonotype was seen at least ten times. V is TRBV18 and J is TRBJ2-7, with TRBD2 matching 7 bases. J lost 0 bases, V lost 6 bases, and 2 bases had no gene match. The germline CDR1 and CDR2 sequences are KGHSH and LQKENI. CDR3 length equals 13 residues. The DNA for the CDR3 is TGTGCCAGCTCCGGCGGGAGCTCCTACGAGCAGTACTTC. Translation gives CASSGGSSYEQYF.

This clonotype has a handful of counts. CDR3 DNA: TGTGCCAGCAGCGTCCCCCCTAGCGGGGGGCCCCCTTTGTACAATGAGCAGTTCTTC. The encoded protein is CASSVPPSGGPPLYNEQFF. The chain recombines TRBV9 with TRBJ2-1; 11 bases are a match to TRBD2. The CDR3 loop spans 19 amino acids. The V segment lost 2 bases and the J segment 4 bases; nucleotides outside the gene matches: 14. Germline V gives CDR1 SGDLS, CDR2 YYNGEE.

In the case of this clonotype: This clone may be a read error of a much larger clone one base away. The rearrangement joins TRBV7-9 to TRBJ1-1, with D unclear. The CDR3 covers 13 residues. CDR1 is SEHNR, CDR2 FQNEAQ, per germline (reference sequence). Deletions cut 11 bases from V and 4 bases from J, with 17 bases between. The CDR3 protein is CAGTSAGSTEAFF. The CDR3 DNA reads as TGTGCCGGCACTTCGGCAGGTAGCACTGAAGCTTTCTTT.

There are many counts of this clonotype. The J gene is TRBJ2-7, the V gene TRBV6-5; no clear D. Germline V lookup: CDR1 MNHEY, CDR2 SVGAGI. Trimming cost V 3 bases and J 3 bases, with 12 bases left between them. The CDR3 is 14 amino acids. The CDR3 loop is CASSYSGNRYEQYF. As DNA, the CDR3 is TGTGCCAGCAGTTATTCGGGTAATCGCTACGAGCAGTACTTC.

This clonotype showed up just a few times. V usage is TRBV7-7 and J usage is TRBJ2-1, with 9 bases aligning to TRBD2. The V gene's germline CDR1 is SSHAT and CDR2 FNYEAQ (reference sequence). V was pared by 5 bases and J by 7 bases, with 15 bases of the junction left unmatched. There are 17 residues in the CDR3. The CDR3 spells CASSRDSGGFLSNEQFF. Written as DNA, the CDR3 is TGTGCCAGCAGCCGGGATAGCGGGGGCTTTTTGTCTAATGAGCAGTTCTTC.

This clonotype was counted many times. The rearrangement links TRBV20-1 to TRBJ2-7; no reliable D call. The CDR3 length is 15 residues. Germline lookup yields CDR1 DFQATT and CDR2 SNEGSKA (reference sequence). The V and J ends lost 0 bases and 5 bases respectively, with 17 bases between them. CDR3 protein: CSAREARPWRDEQYF. The CDR3, as DNA: TGCAGTGCTAGAGAGGCTAGACCCTGGAGAGACGAGCAGTACTTC.

This clonotype was seen repeatedly, ten times or more. The chain is built from TRBV4-1 and TRBJ1-6; weak D call: TRBD1 (6 bases). This CDR3 spans 15 amino acids. V was clipped by 1 base and J by 5 bases, with 9 bases between them. The germline V gene has CDR1 MGHRA and CDR2 YSYEKL. The CDR3 loop reads CASSQGTGNNSPLHF. The DNA of the CDR3 is TGCGCCAGCAGCCAAGGAACAGGGAATAATTCACCCCTCCACTTT.

Many counts were recorded for this clonotype. The chain carries TRBV3-1 and TRBJ1-2; D not resolved. The CDR3 sequence is 14 residues long. Germline assignment: CDR1 LGHDT and CDR2 YNNKEL (reference sequence). Trimming removed 1 base at V and 4 bases at J, with 10 bases between. DNA of the CDR3: TGTGCCAGCAGCCAAGGACCGGGCGGCTATGGCTACACCTTC. This translates into CASSQGPGGYGYTF.

This chain uses TRBV5-6 with TRBJ2-1; the D gene is possibly TRBD2 (5 bases). This CDR3 comprises 15 residues. V lost 2 bases, J lost 2 bases, and 11 bases lay in between. Germline V gives CDR1 SGHDT, CDR2 YYEEEE. CDR3 nucleotide sequence: TGTGCCAGCAGCTTTGACGGGGAAGCCTACAATGAGCAGTTCTTC. It is translated as CASSFDGEAYNEQFF.

This clonotype was detected ten times or more. The chain recombines TRBV10-3 with TRBJ2-1; 7 bases are a match to TRBD2. Germline CDR1 and CDR2: ENHRY and SYGVKD. J gave up 6 bases and V 2 bases, and 10 bases lay outside the gene matches. The CDR3 contains 16 residues. CDR3 nucleotides: TGTGCCATCAGTGAGCCTTCGGGGGGTTGGGGCAATGAGCAGTTCTTC. Residues: CAISEPSGGWGNEQFF.

The chain carries TRBV19 and TRBJ1-3; D call uncertain. Germline CDR1 is LNHDA and CDR2 is SQIVND (reference sequence). CDR3 length: 16 amino acids. Trimming shortened V by 3 bases and J by 4 bases, and 16 bases separated the two germline ends. In nucleotides, the CDR3 is TGTGCCAGTAGTATCCCCGGACCGTGGGTCGGAAACACCATATATTTT. Amino acid sequence: CASSIPGPWVGNTIYF.

The chain combines TRBV29-1 with TRBJ1-1; TRBD1 agrees at 9 bases. This CDR3 spans 16 amino acids. CDR1 and CDR2 (germline): SQVTM, ANQGSEA. V trimming: 6 bases; J trimming: 4 bases; junction bases outside the gene matches: 15. CDR3 protein: CSVGTGGAAAGTEAFF. The CDR3 DNA follows: TGCAGCGTCGGCACAGGGGGCGCGGCCGCGGGCACTGAAGCTTTCTTT.

The sample holds many counts of this clonotype. The chain joins TRBV5-1 to TRBJ2-5; the D is unclear. The CDR3 runs 15 residues. Trimming cost V 0 bases and J 5 bases, with 14 bases left between them. Germline loops: CDR1 SGHRS, CDR2 YFSETQ. In nucleotides, the CDR3 is TGCGCCAGCAGCTTGGGAGTAAGCGAGCGTGAGACCCAGTACTTC. This gives the protein CASSLGVSERETQYF.

This clonotype came up many times. The chain is built from TRBV20-1 and TRBJ2-7; unclear D gene. Per germline, CDR1 DFQATT and CDR2 SNEGSKA (reference sequence). The CDR3 loop spans 14 amino acids. V dropped 1 base and J dropped 11 bases, with 21 bases sitting between them. Here the CDR3 reads CSARGEVPSSREYF. For the CDR3, the DNA is TGCAGTGCTAGAGGCGAGGTACCCTCTTCTAGGGAGTACTTC.

Many counts were recorded for this clonotype. DNA of the CDR3: TGTGCCAGCTCAAACGGACAGGGTCCGAAGTTTTTT. This gives the protein CASSNGQGPKFF. This rearrangement joins TRBV18 to TRBJ2-2; TRBD1 matches at 8 bases. V lost 5 bases, J lost 16 bases, and 9 bases stayed unmatched. CDR3 length: 12 amino acids. Germline lookup yields CDR1 KGHSH and CDR2 LQKENI.

This clonotype was picked up many times. The chain joins TRBV12-3 or TRBV12-4 to TRBJ2-5; 7 positions match TRBD2. V shed 6 bases, J shed 5 bases, and the junction held 12 bases outside the gene matches. This CDR3 region has 15 residues. CDR3 in amino acids: CASSWVAGPSETQYF. The CDR3 region has the DNA TGTGCCAGCAGCTGGGTAGCGGGCCCCTCGGAGACCCAGTACTTC.

This clonotype was counted ten times or more. The V and J genes are TRBV27 and TRBJ1-4; no firm D call. The germline V gene encodes CDR1 MNHEY and CDR2 SMNVEV (reference sequence). The CDR3 spans 13 residues. The germline V and J ends were trimmed by 1 base and 3 bases, with 3 bases remaining between them. The CDR3 DNA is TGTGCCAGCAGTTTATGGGCTAATGAAAAACTGTTTTTT. Its protein is CASSLWANEKLFF.

This clonotype was seen many times. The chain links TRBV7-6 to TRBJ1-2, with D maybe TRBD1 (5 bases). Germline V CDR1 and CDR2: SGHVS, FNYEAQ. Trimming stripped 5 bases from V and 4 bases from J, with 20 bases between. The CDR3 totals 16 residues. The CDR3 coding sequence is TGTGCCAGCAGCCGGCGTGAGGGACCGACACTCTATGGCTACACCTTC. Its protein product is CASSRREGPTLYGYTF.

CDR3 sequence reads: CASSSPEFSGKETQYF. CDR3 DNA sequence: TGTGCCAGCAGCTCCCCAGAGTTCTCAGGGAAAGAGACCCAGTACTTC. This chain connects TRBV7-9 to TRBJ2-5; possibly TRBD1 for D (5 bases). Germline-derived CDR1 and CDR2 are SEHNR and FQNEAQ (reference sequence). This CDR3 contains 16 residues. V lost 4 bases to trimming and J lost 3 bases, with 18 bases between them.

There are many counts of this clonotype. The chain recombines TRBV5-1 with TRBJ2-1; D could derive from TRBD1 or TRBD2 (5 bases each). Looked up from germline, CDR1 is SGHRS and CDR2 is YFSETQ. The length of the CDR3 is 17 residues. The germline V and J ends were trimmed by 2 bases and 4 bases, with 19 bases remaining between them. The CDR3 DNA reads TGCGCCAGCAGCTTCGATGAGTGGGGGAACAAGTACAATGAGCAGTTCTTC. It encodes CASSFDEWGNKYNEQFF.

At least ten counts were recorded for this clonotype. The genes are TRBV7-2 and TRBJ2-7; D gene unclear. The CDR3 spans 13 residues. Trimming removed 5 bases from V and 1 base from J, with 9 bases in between. In germline, CDR1 is SGHTA, CDR2 FQGNSA. The CDR3 spells CASSPEGSYEQYF. For the CDR3, the DNA is TGTGCCAGCAGCCCCGAAGGGTCCTACGAGCAGTACTTC.

This clonotype was seen a handful of times. V gene TRBV12-3 or TRBV12-4 combines with J gene TRBJ1-1, with no clear D. The V gene lost 5 bases and the J gene lost 0 bases, with 10 bases spanning the gap. The CDR3 extends over 14 amino acids. The CDR3 loop is CASSISSLNTEAFF. CDR3 DNA sequence: TGTGCCAGCAGTATATCCTCCTTGAACACTGAAGCTTTCTTT.

This clonotype was seen at least ten times. The rearrangement uses TRBV3-1 and TRBJ2-1, with 13 bases fitting TRBD2. In germline, CDR1 is LGHDT, CDR2 YNNKEL (reference sequence). The V and J ends lost 4 bases and 8 bases, in that order; junction bases with no gene match: 5. The CDR3 is 15 residues long. The CDR3 is CASSRTSGGWDEQFF. The CDR3 DNA sequence: TGTGCCAGCAGCCGGACTAGCGGGGGATGGGATGAGCAGTTCTTC.

There are many counts of this clonotype. This chain joins TRBV3-1 and TRBJ1-1, with D perhaps TRBD1 (5 bases). Germline V gene sequence: CDR1 LGHDT, CDR2 YNNKEL (reference sequence). CDR3 length: 14 amino acids. V lost 4 bases, J lost 5 bases, and 14 bases lay in between. In nucleotides, the CDR3 is TGTGCCAGCAGCCGAACGGGACGAGGGACTGAAGCTTTCTTT. Protein product: CASSRTGRGTEAFF.

This clonotype was recorded many times. The chain carries TRBV9 and TRBJ2-7; D is perhaps TRBD2 (7 bases). Trimming shortened V by 0 bases and J by 0 bases, and 13 bases separated the two germline ends. The CDR3 has 16 amino acids. Germline V gives CDR1 SGDLS, CDR2 YYNGEE. CDR3 amino acids: CASSVDSGGSSYEQYF. CDR3 nucleotide sequence: TGTGCCAGCAGCGTAGATTCGGGGGGCAGCTCCTACGAGCAGTACTTC.

This clonotype was detected only a few times. The V call is TRBV3-1, the J call TRBJ1-3; TRBD1 is a possible D gene (5 bases). Trimming removed 6 bases from V and 5 bases from J, with 17 bases in between. Germline lookup yields CDR1 LGHDT and CDR2 YNNKEL (reference sequence). This CDR3 is 15 amino acids long. CDR3 nucleotide sequence: TGTGCCAGCAGTCAATCCGGGACCGGCCGAAACACCATATATTTT. It specifies CASSQSGTGRNTIYF.

This clonotype occurred many times. This sequence joins TRBV20-1 and TRBJ1-5, with 8 nucleotides matching TRBD1. This CDR3 is 14 amino acids long. The V gene's germline CDR1 is DFQATT and CDR2 SNEGSKA (reference sequence). With V trimmed by 6 bases and J by 2 bases, 6 bases remained unmatched. CDR3 DNA sequence: TGCAGTGCCCAACCAGGGGGCGGCAATCAGCCCCAGCATTTT. Protein sequence: CSAQPGGGNQPQHF.